The TCR beta chain under discussion was sequenced for a study of CD8 T cells in ankylosing spondylitis. Findings and limits, study-wide: Roughly eight highly homologous variants formed a TCR beta motif that appeared characteristic of ankylosing spondylitis blood. Disease-linked clones were reportedly significantly enriched in matched ankylosing spondylitis synovial fluid.

MiXCR was run by TCRdb on the 5' RACE reads, yielding one entry per CDR3 protein. This sample has about 340,000 distinct CDR3 sequences, with 20% found just once. The sample holds a few counts of this clonotype. The antigen remains unidentified. The sequencing input was blood, either unsorted or a sorted T cell fraction (not recorded which). This clonotype originated in a male donor with ankylosing spondylitis or in good health (not recorded which).

CDR3 sequence reads: CASRSWDSPLHF. CDR3 nucleotide sequence: TGTGCCAGTAGGTCGTGGGATTCACCCCTCCACTTT. This sequence joins TRBV19 and TRBJ1-6; D is unclear. Trimming shortened V by 6 bases and J by 8 bases, and 8 bases separated the two germline ends. Germline V gene data show CDR1 as LNHDA and CDR2 as SQIVND (reference sequence). This CDR3 contains 12 residues.